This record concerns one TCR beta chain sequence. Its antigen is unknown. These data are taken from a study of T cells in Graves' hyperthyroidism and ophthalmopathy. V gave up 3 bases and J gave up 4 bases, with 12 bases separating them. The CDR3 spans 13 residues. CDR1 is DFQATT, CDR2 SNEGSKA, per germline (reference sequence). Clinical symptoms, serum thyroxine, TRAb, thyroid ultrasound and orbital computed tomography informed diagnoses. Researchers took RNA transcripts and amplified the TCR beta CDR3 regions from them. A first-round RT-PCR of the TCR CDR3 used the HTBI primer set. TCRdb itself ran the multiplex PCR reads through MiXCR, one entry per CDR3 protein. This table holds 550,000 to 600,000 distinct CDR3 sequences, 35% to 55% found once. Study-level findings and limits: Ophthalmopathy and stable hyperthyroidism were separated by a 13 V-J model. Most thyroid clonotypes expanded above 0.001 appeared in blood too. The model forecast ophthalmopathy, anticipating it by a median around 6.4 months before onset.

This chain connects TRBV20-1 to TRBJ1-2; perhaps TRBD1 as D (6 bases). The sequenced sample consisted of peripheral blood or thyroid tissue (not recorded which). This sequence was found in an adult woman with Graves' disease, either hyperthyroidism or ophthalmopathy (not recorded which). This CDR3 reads CSARRGRTYGYTF. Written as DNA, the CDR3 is TGCAGTGCTAGGCGGGGGCGCACCTATGGCTACACCTTC.